These 24 T cell receptor beta chains were sequenced from one sample in a study of blood T cells in healthy people across ages. Alongside a J-beta primer mix, a sample-barcoded 5' primer served in a second PCR lasting about 7 to 11 cycles. A single record per CDR3 protein comes from TCRdb applying MiXCR to the 5' RACE reads. Of about 580,000 distinct CDR3 sequences in the sample, roughly 48% are singletons; the top ten hold roughly 25%. Sequenced material: blood. Receptor source: an elderly man in good health.

The chain has TRBV6-1 and TRBJ2-5; D is perhaps TRBD1 (6 bases). Trimming left V 6 bases short and J 4 bases short, with 21 bases between. The CDR3 contains 16 residues. Germline CDR1 reads MNHNS; CDR2 reads SASEGT. The CDR3 loop is CASRKRRTGPGETQYF. CDR3 DNA: TGTGCCAGCAGGAAGCGGAGAACAGGGCCGGGAGAGACCCAGTACTTC.

As regards this clonotype: One end of the junction fails to match germline, which may point to a read error. The V and J genes are TRBV27 and TRBJ2-5; the D is unclear. The CDR3 consists of 11 residues. Germline V gene data show CDR1 as MNHEY and CDR2 as SMNVEV (reference sequence). CDR3 bases: TGTACCAGCAGTAGCCAAGAGACCCAGTACTTC. Its protein product is CTSSSQETQYF.

This clonotype was observed a handful of times. The CDR3 protein is CASSLLGNIQYF. The CDR3 DNA reads TGCGCCAGCAGCTTGCTCGGGAACATTCAGTACTTC. This sequence joins TRBV5-1 and TRBJ2-4, with D hard to call. Per the germline V gene, CDR1 is SGHRS and CDR2 is YFSETQ. Between the trimmed V and J ends, which lost 1 base and 7 bases, there was a span of 6 bases. The CDR3 has 12 amino acids.

The sample holds a few counts of this clonotype. The V and J genes are TRBV6-1 and TRBJ2-3, with 7 nucleotides matching TRBD2. Trimming at V came to 6 bases and at J to 0 bases, leaving 12 bases not matched to a gene. Germline V CDR1 and CDR2: MNHNS, SASEGT. CDR3 length: 17 residues. For the CDR3, the DNA is TGTGCCAGCAGGGGGGACTTGGGGACTACTAGCACAGATACGCAGTATTTT. The encoded protein is CASRGDLGTTSTDTQYF.

The V call is TRBV4-3, the J call TRBJ2-7; D is unclear. Germline values: CDR1 LGHNA, CDR2 YSLEER. Trimming removed 0 bases at V and 2 bases at J, with 8 bases between. The CDR3 sequence is 14 residues long. This CDR3 is CASSQDASTYEQYF. CDR3 DNA: TGCGCCAGCAGCCAAGATGCGAGTACCTACGAGCAGTACTTC.

This clonotype was observed a handful of times. The chain is built from TRBV18 and TRBJ2-5; weak D call: TRBD2 (6 bases). CDR1 and CDR2 from the germline V gene are KGHSH and LQKENI. The CDR3 sequence is 15 residues long. Trimming left V 0 bases short and J 7 bases short, with 15 bases between. This CDR3 is CASSPPLQGLGTQYF. The CDR3 DNA follows: TGTGCCAGCTCACCACCCCTTCAGGGACTGGGGACCCAGTACTTC.

This sequence joins TRBV12-5 and TRBJ2-1; TRBD2 matches at 7 bases. The CDR3 length is 19 residues. CDR1 LGHNT and CDR2 FRNRAP come from the germline V gene. The V and J ends lost 4 bases and 0 bases, in that order; junction bases with no gene match: 15. The CDR3 sequence is CASGSRGNGGSSSYNEQFF. Written as DNA, the CDR3 is TGTGCTAGTGGTTCCCGGGGTAACGGGGGGTCCAGCTCCTACAATGAGCAGTTCTTC.

The rearrangement uses TRBV29-1 and TRBJ2-2, with D maybe TRBD1 (5 bases). The germline CDR1 and CDR2 sequences are SQVTM and ANQGSEA. The V end was cut by 4 bases, the J end by 0 bases, with 9 bases between. This CDR3 contains 14 residues. DNA for the CDR3: TGCAGCGTTGGCCCAGGGTCGAACACCGGGGAGCTGTTTTTT. Residues: CSVGPGSNTGELFF.

The chain uses TRBV5-1 and TRBJ2-1; D not certain. Germline lookup yields CDR1 SGHRS and CDR2 YFSETQ. The ends were cut back, 4 bases at V and 2 bases at J, with 10 bases in the middle. The CDR3 loop spans 14 amino acids. CDR3 amino acids: CASSLDRPYNEQFF. Here the CDR3 DNA reads TGCGCCAGCAGCCTGGACCGCCCCTACAATGAGCAGTTCTTC.

V usage is TRBV6-6 and J usage is TRBJ2-5; no reliable D call. The length of the CDR3 is 14 residues. CDR1 and CDR2 (germline): MNHNY, SVGAGI (reference sequence). V lost 2 bases to trimming and J lost 13 bases, with 20 bases between them. CDR3 amino acids: CASSYTRLSYGRYF. The CDR3 DNA reads TGTGCCAGCAGTTACACCAGACTCTCCTACGGGCGGTACTTC.

This clonotype showed up just a few times. V gene TRBV7-9 combines with J gene TRBJ1-1; no reliable D call. CDR1 SEHNR and CDR2 FQNEAQ come from the germline V gene (reference sequence). The CDR3 has 14 amino acids. Trimming removed 8 bases from V and 0 bases from J, with 13 bases in between. CDR3 in DNA: TGTGCCAGCCCCGGACTGGATTTGAACACTGAAGCTTTCTTT. Its translation is CASPGLDLNTEAFF.

This chain connects TRBV9 to TRBJ2-7, with D unresolved. Germline loops: CDR1 SGDLS, CDR2 YYNGEE. V shed 2 bases and J shed 5 bases, with 14 bases lying between them. This CDR3 comprises 14 residues. In nucleotides, the CDR3 is TGTGCCAGCAGCGTCCATTGGGTGTCGGACGAGCAGTACTTC. This encodes CASSVHWVSDEQYF. Combining the CDR3 with reference TRBV9 and TRBJ2-7 gives the whole variable domain DSGVTQTPKHLITATGQRVTLRCSPRSGDLSVYWYQQSLDQGLQFLIQYYNGEERAKGNILERFSAQQFPDLHSELNLSSLELGDSALYFCASSVHWVSDEQYFGPGTRLTVT.

This clonotype was recorded a few times. The rearrangement joins TRBV2 to TRBJ2-3; D gene ambiguous. Germline CDR1 SNHLY, CDR2 FYNNEI. V was cut by 8 bases and J by 5 bases, with 17 bases left in between. This CDR3 is 14 amino acids long. The CDR3 bases are TGTGCCAGCGCAGCAGGTGTACTTGTAGATACGCAGTATTTT. Residues: CASAAGVLVDTQYF. The variable domain in full, completed from reference TRBV2 and TRBJ2-3, reads EPEVTQTPSHQVTQMGQEVILRCVPISNHLYFYWYRQILGQKVEFLVSFYNNEISEKSEIFDDQFSVERPDGSNFTLKIRSTKLEDSAMYFCASAAGVLVDTQYFGPGTRLTVL.

The J gene is TRBJ1-5, the V gene TRBV7-9; D is perhaps TRBD1 (5 bases). Germline V gives CDR1 SEHNR, CDR2 FQNEAQ (reference sequence). The V and J ends lost 5 bases and 6 bases respectively, with 17 bases between them. The CDR3 runs to 15 residues. The CDR3 loop reads CASSPGGVTLQPQHF. CDR3 in DNA: TGTGCCAGCAGCCCGGGAGGGGTAACTCTTCAGCCCCAGCATTTT. Full variable domain (remainder filled in from reference TRBV7-9 and TRBJ1-5): DTGVSQNPRHKITKRGQNVTFRCDPISEHNRLYWYRQTLGQGPEFLTYFQNEAQLEKSRLLSDRFSAERPKGSFSTLEIQRTEQGDSAMYLCASSPGGVTLQPQHFGDGTRLSIL.

This clonotype was observed a handful of times. The chain combines TRBV20-1 with TRBJ2-7; 9 bases line up with TRBD2. In germline, CDR1 is DFQATT, CDR2 SNEGSKA (reference sequence). With 1 base clipped from V and 3 bases from J, the junction kept 10 bases outside the gene matches. The CDR3 is 16 amino acids. Written as DNA, the CDR3 is TGCAGTGCTAGAGGTTCGGCTAGCGGGAACATCTACGAGCAGTACTTC. Translating it yields CSARGSASGNIYEQYF.

The chain carries TRBV9 and TRBJ1-2, with unresolved D. The CDR3 covers 12 residues. V gave up 1 base and J gave up 6 bases, with 7 bases separating them. Germline-derived CDR1 and CDR2 are SGDLS and YYNGEE. DNA of the CDR3: TGTGCCAGCAGCGTATCCCCCAATGGCTACACCTTC. Amino acids: CASSVSPNGYTF. The full variable domain, its missing parts supplied by reference TRBV9 and TRBJ1-2, is DSGVTQTPKHLITATGQRVTLRCSPRSGDLSVYWYQQSLDQGLQFLIQYYNGEERAKGNILERFSAQQFPDLHSELNLSSLELGDSALYFCASSVSPNGYTFGSGTRLTVV.

The rearrangement links TRBV2 to TRBJ1-6, with D hard to call. The CDR3 runs 14 residues. Trimming left V 6 bases short and J 11 bases short, with 17 bases between. The germline V gene encodes CDR1 SNHLY and CDR2 FYNNEI. CDR3 residues: CASSLYSRGAPLHF. The CDR3 DNA reads as TGTGCCAGCAGCCTCTATAGTCGGGGTGCACCCCTCCACTTT.

V usage is TRBV2 and J usage is TRBJ2-7, with 11 bases lining up with TRBD1. CDR1 is SNHLY, CDR2 FYNNEI, per germline. This CDR3 has 15 amino acids. Losses at the gene ends were 4 bases for V and 3 bases for J; bases not matched to a gene: 5. The CDR3 loop reads CASSVEGTGGYEQYF. The CDR3 nucleotides are TGTGCCAGCAGTGTGGAAGGGACAGGGGGCTACGAGCAGTACTTC. Full variable domain (rest looked up from reference TRBV2 and TRBJ2-7): EPEVTQTPSHQVTQMGQEVILRCVPISNHLYFYWYRQILGQKVEFLVSFYNNEISEKSEIFDDQFSVERPDGSNFTLKIRSTKLEDSAMYFCASSVEGTGGYEQYFGPGTRLTVT.

The rearrangement joins TRBV25-1 to TRBJ2-1; 8 positions match TRBD2. The germline CDR1 and CDR2 sequences are MGHDK and SYGVNS. The CDR3 is 15 amino acids. V lost 3 bases and J lost 5; bases outside the gene matches: 6. The CDR3 nucleotides are TGTGCCAGCAGTGAGAGGCGGGAGGCGCACAATGAGCAGTTCTTC. Amino acid sequence: CASSERREAHNEQFF.

The sample holds a few counts of this clonotype. The rearrangement joins TRBV4-3 to TRBJ2-6; weak D call: TRBD1 (5 bases). The CDR3 contains 17 residues. The V and J ends lost 2 bases and 0 bases respectively, with 11 bases between them. Germline CDR1 is LGHNA and CDR2 is YSLEER. This CDR3 reads CASSQTLTDSGANVLTF. The CDR3 nucleotides read TGCGCCAGCAGCCAAACCCTGACAGACTCTGGGGCCAACGTCCTGACTTTC.

This clonotype has just a few counts. V is TRBV6-1 and J is TRBJ2-7; D unresolved. V dropped 10 bases and J dropped 2 bases, with 15 bases sitting between them. The CDR3 consists of 13 residues. Germline V gives CDR1 MNHNS, CDR2 SASEGT. The CDR3, as DNA: TGTGCCACCGTCCCGGACGGAACCTACGAGCAGTACTTC. Translated: CATVPDGTYEQYF.

In its sample, this clonotype was seen a few times. This rearrangement joins TRBV20-1 to TRBJ2-1; D is unclear. The CDR3 runs 13 residues. Germline CDR1 is DFQATT and CDR2 is SNEGSKA (reference sequence). Trimming removed 6 bases at V and 0 bases at J, with 9 bases between. In DNA, the CDR3 is TGCAGTGCCCAGTCGGGCTCCTACAATGAGCAGTTCTTC. Residues: CSAQSGSYNEQFF.

The J gene is TRBJ2-7, the V gene TRBV11-2, with D possibly being TRBD1 (5 bases). The CDR3 sequence is 14 residues long. The ends were cut back, 0 bases at V and 4 bases at J, with 10 bases in the middle. Germline assignment: CDR1 SGHAT and CDR2 FQNNGV. As DNA, the CDR3 is TGTGCCAGCAGCTTAGATCCAGGGCCTTACGAGCAGTACTTC. Residues: CASSLDPGPYEQYF.

Only a few counts were recorded for this clonotype. This rearrangement joins TRBV11-2 to TRBJ2-5; D gene unclear. The CDR3 sequence is 15 residues long. Germline V gene sequence: CDR1 SGHAT, CDR2 FQNNGV. Trimming removed 3 bases from V and 4 bases from J, with 15 bases in between. The CDR3 region has the DNA TGTGCCAGCAGCTTTGACCCGCTTAGTCGAGAGACCCAGTACTTC. Its translation: CASSFDPLSRETQYF. Drawing the rest from reference TRBV11-2 and TRBJ2-5, the complete variable domain is EAGVAQSPRYKIIEKRQSVAFWCNPISGHATLYWYQQILGQGPKLLIQFQNNGVVDDSQLPKDRFSAERLKGVDSTLKIQPAKLEDSAVYLCASSFDPLSRETQYFGPGTRLLVL.